This is a list of T cell receptor beta chains from one sample in a study of post-analysis software for immune sequencing data. Via MiXCR, TCRdb re-called the PCR reads, giving one row per CDR3 protein. The table lists about 200,000 distinct CDR3 sequences, approximately 30% of them singletons. Sequenced sample: blood. Every receptor here comes from a girl aged 2 to 17 with multiple sclerosis. The CDR3 runs from the conserved cysteine through the conserved F or W. Each record gives: V gene, J gene, CDR3 protein.

V: TRBV20-1; J: TRBJ1-1; CDR3: CSAMGAPRVNTEAFF
V: TRBV7-2; J: TRBJ2-7; CDR3: CAGSIGQAYEQYF
V: TRBV30; J: TRBJ2-1; CDR3: CAWSKGFYNEQFF
V: TRBV28; J: TRBJ1-2; CDR3: CASSQTGGRYGYTF
V: TRBV5-1; J: TRBJ2-3; CDR3: CASSPLGTSGRTDTQYF
V: TRBV28; J: TRBJ1-1; CDR3: CASHPGGQGSRVDFF
V: TRBV20-1; J: TRBJ2-3; CDR3: CSATGLAGGSYTQYF
V: TRBV7-9; J: TRBJ1-6; CDR3: CASSPLQGNNSPLHF
V: TRBV7-2; J: TRBJ1-2; CDR3: CASSHGQLMGYTF
V: TRBV29-1; J: TRBJ2-1; CDR3: CSVDRSGTMGGQFF
V: TRBV5-1; J: TRBJ2-7; CDR3: CASSSGQDGAEQYF
V: TRBV5-1; J: TRBJ2-1; CDR3: CASSLVPSGSYYNEQFF
V: TRBV20-1; J: TRBJ2-1; CDR3: CSARQDSGSYNEQFF
V: TRBV29-1; J: TRBJ1-3; CDR3: CSVALPGGTGSGNTIYF
V: TRBV27; J: TRBJ1-5; CDR3: CASGFVGSNQPQHF
V: TRBV7-9; J: TRBJ2-1; CDR3: CASSLVPGLAGNEQFF
V: TRBV18; J: TRBJ2-7; CDR3: CASSNDRTSYEQYF
V: TRBV6-4; J: TRBJ2-6; CDR3: CASSDTSSGANVLTF
V: TRBV10-3; J: TRBJ2-2; CDR3: CAISGTTGGELFF
V: TRBV20-1; J: TRBJ2-7; CDR3: CSATSPGTGKSEQYF